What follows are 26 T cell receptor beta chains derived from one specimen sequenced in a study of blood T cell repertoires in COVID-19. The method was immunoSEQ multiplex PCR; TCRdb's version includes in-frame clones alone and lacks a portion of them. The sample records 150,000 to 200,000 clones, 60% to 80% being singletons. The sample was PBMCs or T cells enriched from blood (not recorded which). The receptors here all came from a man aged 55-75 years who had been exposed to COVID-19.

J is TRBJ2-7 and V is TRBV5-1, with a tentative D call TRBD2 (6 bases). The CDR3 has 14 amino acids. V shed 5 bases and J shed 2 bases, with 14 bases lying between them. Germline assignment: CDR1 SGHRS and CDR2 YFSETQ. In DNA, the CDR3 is TGCGCCAGCAGAGTTGGCGGGATTACCTACGAGCAGTACTTC. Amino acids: CASRVGGITYEQYF.

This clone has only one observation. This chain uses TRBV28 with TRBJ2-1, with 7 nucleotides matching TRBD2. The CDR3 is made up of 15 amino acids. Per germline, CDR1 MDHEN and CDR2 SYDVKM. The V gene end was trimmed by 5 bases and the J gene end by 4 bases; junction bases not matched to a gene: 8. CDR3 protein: CASSGGAGVYNEQFF. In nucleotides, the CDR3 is TGTGCCAGCAGTGGGGGTGCGGGAGTTTACAATGAGCAGTTCTTC. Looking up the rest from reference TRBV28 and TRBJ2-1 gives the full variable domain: DVKVTQSSRYLVKRTGEKVFLECVQDMDHENMFWYRQDPGLGLRLIYFSYDVKMKEKGDIPEGYSVSREKKERFSLILESASTNQTSMYLCASSGGAGVYNEQFFGPGTRLTVL.

The CDR3 region has the DNA TGTGCCAGCAGCTTAGTTCCATTGATTTGGGGGGCTAACTATGGCTACACCTTC. Protein sequence: CASSLVPLIWGANYGYTF. The genes are TRBV7-2 and TRBJ1-2; D may be TRBD1 (5 bases). Germline V gene lookup returns CDR1 SGHTA and CDR2 FQGNSA. Trimming took off 1 base at V and 0 bases at J, with 18 bases between the two ends. The CDR3 extends over 18 amino acids.

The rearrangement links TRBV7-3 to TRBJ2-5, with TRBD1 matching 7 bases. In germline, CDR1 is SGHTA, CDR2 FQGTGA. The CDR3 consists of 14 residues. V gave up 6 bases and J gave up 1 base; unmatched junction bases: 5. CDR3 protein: CASSRDSRQETQYF. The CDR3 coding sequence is TGTGCCAGCAGTCGGGACAGCCGCCAAGAGACCCAGTACTTC.

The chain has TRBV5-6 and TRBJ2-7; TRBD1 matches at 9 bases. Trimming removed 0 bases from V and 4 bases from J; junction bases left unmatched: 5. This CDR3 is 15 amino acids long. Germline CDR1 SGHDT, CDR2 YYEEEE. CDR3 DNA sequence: TGTGCCAGCAGCTTGGGACAGGGGGACCCATACGAGCAGTACTTC. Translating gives CASSLGQGDPYEQYF.

The CDR3 DNA sequence: TGTGCCAGCAGCGTCAGTAAGACCGGGGAGCTGTTTTTT. It specifies CASSVSKTGELFF. The V and J genes are TRBV9 and TRBJ2-2; D is undetermined. V lost 2 bases and J 5 bases, leaving 7 bases between the germline ends. Germline CDR1 and CDR2: SGDLS and YYNGEE. CDR3 length: 13 amino acids.

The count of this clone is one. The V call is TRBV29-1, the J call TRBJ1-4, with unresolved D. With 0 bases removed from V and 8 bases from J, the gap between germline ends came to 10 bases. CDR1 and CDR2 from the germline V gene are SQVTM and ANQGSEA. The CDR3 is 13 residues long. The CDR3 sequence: CSVEDGLREKLFF. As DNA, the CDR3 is TGCAGCGTTGAAGATGGGCTCAGGGAAAAACTGTTTTTT.

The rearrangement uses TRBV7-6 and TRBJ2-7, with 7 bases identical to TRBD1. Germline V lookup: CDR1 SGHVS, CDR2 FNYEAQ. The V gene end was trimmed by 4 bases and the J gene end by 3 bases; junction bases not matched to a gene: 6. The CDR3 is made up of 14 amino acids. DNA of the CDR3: TGTGCCAGCAGCTCCCCCGGACAGGACTACGAGCAGTACTTC. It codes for CASSSPGQDYEQYF.

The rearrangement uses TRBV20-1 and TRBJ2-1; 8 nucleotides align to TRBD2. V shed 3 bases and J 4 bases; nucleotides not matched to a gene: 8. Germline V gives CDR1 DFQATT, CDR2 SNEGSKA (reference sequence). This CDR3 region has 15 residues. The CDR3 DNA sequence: TGCAGTGCTAGTCCCTCAGCGGGAGTTTACAATGAGCAGTTCTTC. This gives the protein CSASPSAGVYNEQFF.

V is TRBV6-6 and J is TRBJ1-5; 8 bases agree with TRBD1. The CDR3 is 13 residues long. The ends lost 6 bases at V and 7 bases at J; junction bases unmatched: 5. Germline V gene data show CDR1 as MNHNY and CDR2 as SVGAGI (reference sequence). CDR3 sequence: CASRDREGQPQHF. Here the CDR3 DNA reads TGTGCCAGCAGGGACAGGGAAGGGCAGCCCCAGCATTTT.

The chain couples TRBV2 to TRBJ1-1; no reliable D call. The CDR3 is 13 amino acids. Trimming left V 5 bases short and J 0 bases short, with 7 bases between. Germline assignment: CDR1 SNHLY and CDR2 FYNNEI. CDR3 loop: CASSLSMNTEAFF. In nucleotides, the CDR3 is TGTGCCAGCAGTTTAAGCATGAACACTGAAGCTTTCTTT.

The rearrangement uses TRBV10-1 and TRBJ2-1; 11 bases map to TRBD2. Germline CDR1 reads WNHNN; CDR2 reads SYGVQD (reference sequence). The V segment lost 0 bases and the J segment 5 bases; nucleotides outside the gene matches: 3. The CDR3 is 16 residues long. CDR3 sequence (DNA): TGCGCCAGCAGTGAGTCGACTAGCGGGATCGACAATGAGCAGTTCTTC. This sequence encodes CASSESTSGIDNEQFF.

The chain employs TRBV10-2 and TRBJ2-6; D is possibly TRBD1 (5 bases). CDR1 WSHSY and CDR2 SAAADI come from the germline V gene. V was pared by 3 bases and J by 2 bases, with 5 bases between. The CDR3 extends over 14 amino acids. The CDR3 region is CASSEGAGANVLTF. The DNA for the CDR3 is TGCGCCAGCAGTGAAGGGGCTGGGGCCAACGTCCTGACTTTC.

The CDR3 sequence: CSVEKGGLTEAFF. CDR3 DNA sequence: TGCAGCGTTGAGAAAGGGGGCCTCACTGAAGCTTTCTTT. This chain joins TRBV29-1 and TRBJ1-1; TRBD1 aligns across 7 bases. The V gene end was trimmed by 3 bases and the J gene end by 4 bases; junction bases not matched to a gene: 5. Germline V gene lookup returns CDR1 SQVTM and CDR2 ANQGSEA. The CDR3 contains 13 residues. The full variable domain, with the rest looked up from reference TRBV29-1 and TRBJ1-1, is SAVISQKPSRDICQRGTSLTIQCQVDSQVTMMFWYRQQPGQSLTLIATANQGSEATYESGFVIDKFPISRPNLTFSTLTVSNMSPEDSSIYLCSVEKGGLTEAFFGQGTRLTVV.

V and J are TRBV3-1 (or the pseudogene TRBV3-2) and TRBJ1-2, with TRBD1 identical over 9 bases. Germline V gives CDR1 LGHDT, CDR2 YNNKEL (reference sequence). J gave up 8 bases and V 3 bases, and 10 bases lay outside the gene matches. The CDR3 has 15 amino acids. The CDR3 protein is CASSHRDRGTGGYTF. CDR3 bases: TGTGCCAGCAGCCACAGAGACAGGGGGACTGGAGGCTACACCTTC.

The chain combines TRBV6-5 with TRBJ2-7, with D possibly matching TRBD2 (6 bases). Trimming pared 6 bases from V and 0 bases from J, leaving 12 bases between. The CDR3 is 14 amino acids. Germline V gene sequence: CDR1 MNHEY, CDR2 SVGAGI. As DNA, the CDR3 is TGTGCCAGCAGAAGGGGACTCGACTCCTACGAGCAGTACTTC. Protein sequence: CASRRGLDSYEQYF.

The CDR3 loop is CATSDPSGGNTEAFF. CDR3 nucleotide sequence: TGTGCCACCAGTGATCCCTCCGGGGGGAACACTGAAGCTTTCTTT. This chain uses TRBV24-1 with TRBJ1-1; D perhaps matches TRBD1 (5 bases). Germline V CDR1 and CDR2: KGHDR, SFDVKD. This CDR3 comprises 15 residues. V was clipped by 3 bases and J by 1 base, with 11 bases between them.

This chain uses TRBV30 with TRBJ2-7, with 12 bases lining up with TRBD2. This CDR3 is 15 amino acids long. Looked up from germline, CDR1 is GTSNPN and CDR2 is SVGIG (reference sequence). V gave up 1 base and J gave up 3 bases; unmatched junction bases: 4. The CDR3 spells CAWSGLAGVYYEQYF. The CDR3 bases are TGTGCCTGGAGTGGACTAGCGGGAGTTTACTACGAGCAGTACTTC.

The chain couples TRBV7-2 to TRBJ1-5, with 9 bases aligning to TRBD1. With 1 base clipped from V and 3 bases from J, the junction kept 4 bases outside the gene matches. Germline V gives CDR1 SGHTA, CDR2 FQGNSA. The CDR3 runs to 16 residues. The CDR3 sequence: CASSLGTGAVNQPQHF. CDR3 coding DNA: TGTGCCAGCAGCTTAGGGACAGGGGCGGTCAATCAGCCCCAGCATTTT.

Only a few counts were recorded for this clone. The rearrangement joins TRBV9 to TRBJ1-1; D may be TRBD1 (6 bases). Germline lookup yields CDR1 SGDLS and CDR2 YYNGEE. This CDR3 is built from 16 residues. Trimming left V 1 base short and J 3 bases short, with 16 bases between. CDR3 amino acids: CASSVRGMGADTEAFF. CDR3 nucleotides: TGTGCCAGCAGCGTAAGGGGAATGGGGGCGGACACTGAAGCTTTCTTT.

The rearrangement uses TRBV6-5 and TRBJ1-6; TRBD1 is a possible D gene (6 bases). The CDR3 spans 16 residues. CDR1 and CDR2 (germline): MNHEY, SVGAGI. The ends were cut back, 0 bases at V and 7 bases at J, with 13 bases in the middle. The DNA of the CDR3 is TGTGCCAGCAGTTACTCGGGGGGGCTAATAAATTCACCCCTCCACTTT. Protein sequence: CASSYSGGLINSPLHF.

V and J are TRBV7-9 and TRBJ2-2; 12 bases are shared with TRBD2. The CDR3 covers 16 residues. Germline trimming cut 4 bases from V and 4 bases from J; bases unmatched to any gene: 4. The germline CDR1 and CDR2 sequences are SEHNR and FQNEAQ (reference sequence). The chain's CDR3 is CASSSGTSGFTGELFF. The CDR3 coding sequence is TGTGCCAGCAGCTCCGGGACTAGCGGGTTCACCGGGGAGCTGTTTTTT.

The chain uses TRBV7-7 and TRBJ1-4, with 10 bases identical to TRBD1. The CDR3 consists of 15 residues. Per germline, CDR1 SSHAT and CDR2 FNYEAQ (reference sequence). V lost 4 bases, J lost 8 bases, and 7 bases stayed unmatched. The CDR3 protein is CASSSTGTGVEKLFF. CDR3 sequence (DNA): TGTGCCAGCAGCTCCACCGGGACAGGGGTGGAAAAACTGTTTTTT.

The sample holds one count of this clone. Here the CDR3 reads CASSLAAGRYTEAFF. CDR3 sequence (DNA): TGCGCCAGCAGCTTGGCTGCAGGGCGATACACTGAAGCTTTCTTT. The rearrangement joins TRBV5-1 to TRBJ1-1, with TRBD1 as a possible D gene (5 bases). V was cut by 0 bases and J by 3 bases, with 12 bases left in between. Per the germline V gene, CDR1 is SGHRS and CDR2 is YFSETQ. This CDR3 contains 15 residues. The full variable domain, with the rest looked up from reference TRBV5-1 and TRBJ1-1, is KAGVTQTPRYLIKTRGQQVTLSCSPISGHRSVSWYQQTPGQGLQFLFEYFSETQRNKGNFPGRFSGRQFSNSRSEMNVSTLELGDSALYLCASSLAAGRYTEAFFGQGTRLTVV.

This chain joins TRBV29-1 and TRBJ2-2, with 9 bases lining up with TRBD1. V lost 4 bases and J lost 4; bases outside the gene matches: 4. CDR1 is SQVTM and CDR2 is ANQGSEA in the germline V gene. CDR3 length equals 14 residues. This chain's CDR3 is CSVGTGDGTGELFF. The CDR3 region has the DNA TGCAGCGTTGGGACAGGGGATGGCACCGGGGAGCTGTTTTTT.

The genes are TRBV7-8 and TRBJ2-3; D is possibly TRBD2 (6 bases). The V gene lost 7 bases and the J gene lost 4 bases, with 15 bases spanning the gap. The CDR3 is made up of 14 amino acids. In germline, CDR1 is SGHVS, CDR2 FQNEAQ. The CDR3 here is CASISPWGADTQYF. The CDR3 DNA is TGTGCCAGCATCTCCCCCTGGGGGGCAGATACGCAGTATTTT. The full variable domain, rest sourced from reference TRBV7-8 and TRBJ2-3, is GAGVSQSPRYKVAKRGQDVALRCDPISGHVSLFWYQQALGQGPEFLTYFQNEAQLDKSGLPSDRFFAERPEGSVSTLKIQRTQQEDSAVYLCASISPWGADTQYFGPGTRLTVL.